The rows below give T cell receptor beta chains drawn from one sample of a study of blood T cell repertoires in COVID-19. Profiling relied on immunoSEQ multiplex PCR, and the TCRdb table lists in-frame clones only, not all of them. The table shows roughly 260,000 clones, with 75% to 95% occurring only once. Source material: PBMCs or T cells enriched from blood (not recorded which). These receptors all come from a woman younger than 35 who had recovered from COVID-19. Both conserved end residues are part of each CDR3. Each record gives: CDR3 protein, J gene, V gene.

CDR3aa: CASSPVRVGQETQYF
j_gene: TRBJ2-5
v_gene: TRBV7-8

CDR3aa: CASSLNGYEQYF
j_gene: TRBJ2-7
v_gene: TRBV7-8

CDR3aa: CASSEVENSPLHF
j_gene: TRBJ1-6
v_gene: TRBV6-1

CDR3aa: CASSFMSSYNEQFF
j_gene: TRBJ2-1
v_gene: TRBV7-9

CDR3aa: CASSLGAGHNEQFF
j_gene: TRBJ2-1
v_gene: TRBV11-3

CDR3aa: CASSLLFNTGELFF
j_gene: TRBJ2-2
v_gene: TRBV7-3

CDR3aa: CSVAQDSGTFF
j_gene: TRBJ1-1
v_gene: TRBV29-1

CDR3aa: CASSQRGRGAFF
j_gene: TRBJ1-1
v_gene: TRBV3-1/TRBV3-2

CDR3aa: CALRTGPNYGYTF
j_gene: TRBJ1-2
v_gene: TRBV10-3

CDR3aa: CASSPDRAYTQYF
j_gene: TRBJ2-3
v_gene: TRBV28